These 25 T cell receptor beta chains were all obtained from the same sample, sequenced in a study of T cells in pancreatic ductal adenocarcinoma. Surgery without prior neoadjuvant therapy was the treatment of the selected pancreatic ductal adenocarcinoma patients. TCRdb's table, derived via immunoSEQ multiplex PCR, lists solely in-frame clones and lacks some. This sample has around 100,000 clones, with 90% to 95% found just once. The sample comprised PBMCs. These receptors were obtained from a human donor with pancreatic ductal adenocarcinoma.

The rearrangement uses TRBV7-3 and TRBJ2-5; 9 nucleotides line up with TRBD1. This CDR3 has 13 amino acids. Germline CDR1 SGHTA, CDR2 FQGTGA. With V trimmed by 5 bases and J by 4 bases, 2 bases remained unmatched. The CDR3 DNA reads as TGTGCCAGCAGCCCACAGGGGGCAGAGACCCAGTACTTC. Amino acids: CASSPQGAETQYF.

The rearrangement links TRBV15 to TRBJ2-7, with D unclear. From germline, CDR1 is LNHNV and CDR2 YYDKDF (reference sequence). V was pared by 2 bases and J by 7 bases, with 15 bases between. CDR3 length: 14 amino acids. In DNA, the CDR3 is TGTGCCACCAGCAGATCCCTGAACTCGGAGGAGCAGTACTTC. Translating gives CATSRSLNSEEQYF.

The genes are TRBV30 and TRBJ2-5, with D unclear. This CDR3 contains 12 residues. Germline-derived CDR1 and CDR2 are GTSNPN and SVGIG (reference sequence). Trimming cost V 4 bases and J 0 bases, with 6 bases left between them. Here the CDR3 DNA reads TGTGCCTGGATCGGGTACCAAGAGACCCAGTACTTC. This gives the protein CAWIGYQETQYF.

The rearrangement joins TRBV9 to TRBJ2-1; 12 bases are shared with TRBD2. J was trimmed by 7 bases and V by 4 bases; bases with no gene match: 9. Germline V gives CDR1 SGDLS, CDR2 YYNGEE. CDR3 length: 16 amino acids. The chain's CDR3 is CASSPWTSGIGNEQFF. The CDR3 region has the DNA TGTGCCAGCAGCCCCTGGACTAGCGGGATAGGGAATGAGCAGTTCTTC. The entire variable domain, with the rest obtained from reference TRBV9 and TRBJ2-1, is as follows: DSGVTQTPKHLITATGQRVTLRCSPRSGDLSVYWYQQSLDQGLQFLIQYYNGEERAKGNILERFSAQQFPDLHSELNLSSLELGDSALYFCASSPWTSGIGNEQFFGPGTRLTVL.

The V call is TRBV28, the J call TRBJ1-2; 8 bases agree with TRBD1. The V and J ends lost 8 bases and 4 bases, in that order; junction bases with no gene match: 18. Per the germline V gene, CDR1 is MDHEN and CDR2 is SYDVKM. CDR3 length: 17 residues. The CDR3 loop reads CASATPLVDRDVYGYTF. CDR3 sequence (DNA): TGTGCCAGCGCAACCCCGTTGGTGGACAGGGATGTCTATGGCTACACCTTC.

The V gene is TRBV11-2, the J gene TRBJ2-7; 8 positions agree with TRBD2. The CDR3 sequence is 14 residues long. The germline V gene has CDR1 SGHAT and CDR2 FQNNGV. V was clipped by 1 base and J by 4 bases; unmatched bases: 3. In DNA, the CDR3 is TGTGCCAGCAGCTTAGCGGGAGGGCCATACGAGCAGTACTTC. Protein product: CASSLAGGPYEQYF.

The chain carries TRBV5-4 and TRBJ2-6; D possibly corresponds to TRBD2 (7 bases). The CDR3 runs 15 residues. V was clipped by 2 bases and J by 2 bases, with 8 bases between them. Germline CDR1 reads SGHNT; CDR2 reads YYREEE (reference sequence). CDR3 amino acids: CASSLGGAGANVLTF. The DNA of the CDR3 is TGTGCCAGCAGCTTAGGGGGGGCTGGGGCCAACGTCCTGACTTTC.

This clone came up once. The CDR3 region is CASSLQGTGNTEAFF. DNA for the CDR3: TGCGCCAGCAGCTTACAGGGGACAGGGAACACTGAAGCTTTCTTT. The V gene is TRBV5-1, the J gene TRBJ1-1; 8 nucleotides agree with TRBD1. The CDR3 length is 15 residues. With 2 bases clipped from V and 1 base from J, the junction kept 4 bases outside the gene matches. CDR1 and CDR2 (germline): SGHRS, YFSETQ.

The chain has TRBV7-9 and TRBJ1-3; 8 bases agree with TRBD1. The germline V gene encodes CDR1 SEHNR and CDR2 FQNEAQ (reference sequence). This CDR3 has 12 amino acids. V was clipped by 3 bases and J by 9 bases; unmatched bases: 1. The CDR3 reads CASSLTGATIYF. The CDR3 DNA reads as TGTGCCAGCAGCTTGACAGGGGCCACCATATATTTT.

The chain carries TRBV29-1 and TRBJ2-7, with 7 positions matching TRBD1. Germline V CDR1 and CDR2: SQVTM, ANQGSEA. V was pared by 6 bases and J by 6 bases, with 11 bases of the junction left unmatched. This CDR3 has 13 amino acids. CDR3 amino acids: CSVYRQGFSEQYF. Written as DNA, the CDR3 is TGCAGCGTATACCGACAGGGCTTTAGCGAGCAGTACTTC.

This sequence joins TRBV19 and TRBJ2-1, with TRBD2 identical over 12 bases. The J segment lost 4 bases and the V segment lost 4 bases, leaving 2 bases of the junction unmatched. Germline V gene lookup returns CDR1 LNHDA and CDR2 SQIVND (reference sequence). This CDR3 has 15 amino acids. This CDR3 is CASSTTSGGYNEQFF. The CDR3, as DNA: TGTGCCAGTAGTACTACTAGCGGGGGGTACAATGAGCAGTTCTTC. The entire variable domain, with the rest obtained from reference TRBV19 and TRBJ2-1, is as follows: DGGITQSPKYLFRKEGQNVTLSCEQNLNHDAMYWYRQDPGQGLRLIYYSQIVNDFQKGDIAEGYSVSREKKESFPLTVTSAQKNPTAFYLCASSTTSGGYNEQFFGPGTRLTVL.

The chain couples TRBV4-2 to TRBJ2-7, with 8 bases identical to TRBD1. The CDR3 runs to 17 residues. Germline V lookup: CDR1 LGHNA, CDR2 YNFKEQ. Trimming at V came to 0 bases and at J to 4 bases, leaving 11 bases not matched to a gene. The CDR3 sequence: CASSQDRGAGGAYEQYF. The DNA for the CDR3 is TGTGCCAGCAGCCAAGATAGAGGCGCAGGGGGCGCGTACGAGCAGTACTTC.

The rearrangement uses TRBV7-9 and TRBJ2-1; 10 nucleotides match TRBD2. Germline assignment: CDR1 SEHNR and CDR2 FQNEAQ (reference sequence). With 3 bases clipped from V and 2 bases from J, the junction kept 7 bases outside the gene matches. This CDR3 is 17 amino acids long. CDR3: CASSFWTSGGAYNEQFF. The CDR3, as DNA: TGTGCCAGCAGCTTTTGGACTAGCGGAGGCGCCTACAATGAGCAGTTCTTC.

The CDR3 DNA is TGTGCCAGCTCTTCAGCGGGGAGGGCATTCGAGCAGTACTTC. It yields the protein CASSSAGRAFEQYF. V gene TRBV18 combines with J gene TRBJ2-7, with TRBD2 matching over 7 bases. The V segment lost 6 bases and the J segment 6 bases; nucleotides outside the gene matches: 11. CDR1 and CDR2 from the germline V gene are KGHSH and LQKENI. This CDR3 has 14 amino acids.

This rearrangement joins TRBV9 to TRBJ2-7; 8 nucleotides agree with TRBD1. V was pared by 2 bases and J by 6 bases, with 4 bases of the junction left unmatched. The CDR3 loop spans 13 amino acids. Germline loops: CDR1 SGDLS, CDR2 YYNGEE. As DNA, the CDR3 is TGTGCCAGCAGCGTGGGGACAGGCGGCGAGCAGTACTTC. Its protein product is CASSVGTGGEQYF.

The chain links TRBV18 to TRBJ2-3, with TRBD2 matching 10 bases. V lost 1 base, J lost 1 base, and 2 bases stayed unmatched. The CDR3 runs to 16 residues. Per germline, CDR1 KGHSH and CDR2 LQKENI. The CDR3 spells CASSPRTSGGTDTQYF. CDR3 sequence (DNA): TGTGCCAGCTCACCACGGACTAGCGGAGGCACAGATACGCAGTATTTT.

The chain has TRBV2 and TRBJ2-7; the match to TRBD1 covers 8 bases. This CDR3 is 13 amino acids long. Per the germline V gene, CDR1 is SNHLY and CDR2 is FYNNEI. J was trimmed by 5 bases and V by 7 bases; bases with no gene match: 7. The CDR3, as DNA: TGTGCCAGCAATGGACAGGGATTACACGAGCAGTACTTC. Translated: CASNGQGLHEQYF.

The V and J genes are TRBV5-1 and TRBJ2-3, with 10 bases lining up with TRBD2. Germline CDR1 and CDR2: SGHRS and YFSETQ. Germline trimming cut 2 bases from V and 5 bases from J; bases unmatched to any gene: 8. The CDR3 runs 16 residues. The CDR3 sequence is CASSFGVSSGRDTQYF. For the CDR3, the DNA is TGCGCCAGCAGCTTCGGGGTTTCTAGCGGGAGAGATACGCAGTATTTT.

Here the CDR3 reads CAWSASPGVDTQYF. The CDR3 region has the DNA TGTGCCTGGAGTGCATCACCGGGTGTGGATACGCAGTATTTT. This sequence joins TRBV30 and TRBJ2-3; D not resolved. The CDR3 runs to 14 residues. V was clipped by 1 base and J by 6 bases, with 14 bases between them. Germline CDR1 GTSNPN, CDR2 SVGIG (reference sequence).

Of note for this clone: Other DNA variants within this sample encode the same CDR3. This chain links TRBV7-2 with TRBJ2-5, with unresolved D. CDR3 length equals 12 residues. Germline V CDR1 and CDR2: SGHTA, FQGNSA. The V end was cut by 3 bases, the J end by 1 base, with 3 bases between. The CDR3 DNA follows: TGTGCCAGCAGCTTCAGCCAAGAGACCCAGTACTTC. Protein product: CASSFSQETQYF.

The V call is TRBV5-4, the J call TRBJ2-3; D may be TRBD2 (6 bases). V was shortened by 2 bases and J by 5 bases, with 18 bases between the two germline ends. Per the germline V gene, CDR1 is SGHNT and CDR2 is YYREEE (reference sequence). There are 16 residues in the CDR3. Here the CDR3 DNA reads TGTGCCAGCAGCTTTGGGACTGGACGGAGACAAGATACGCAGTATTTT. Translating gives CASSFGTGRRQDTQYF.

This clone was recorded once. V and J are TRBV5-5 and TRBJ1-5; perhaps TRBD1 as D (6 bases). The CDR3 length is 14 residues. V dropped 5 bases and J dropped 7 bases, with 16 bases sitting between them. From germline, CDR1 is SGHKS and CDR2 YYEKEE (reference sequence). As DNA, the CDR3 is TGTGCCAGCAGTTCAGGGGTTGTTGGGCAGCCCCAGCATTTT. Translation gives CASSSGVVGQPQHF.

The J gene is TRBJ2-5, the V gene TRBV11-2, with 9 bases that match TRBD2. The trim removed 2 bases at V and 5 bases at J, leaving 9 bases unmatched. The CDR3 sequence is 16 residues long. Germline V gene data show CDR1 as SGHAT and CDR2 as FQNNGV. In nucleotides, the CDR3 is TGTGCCAGCAGCTTATCCGCTAGCGGGACATGGGAGACCCAGTACTTC. It encodes CASSLSASGTWETQYF.

The CDR3, as DNA: TGTGCCATCAGTGAAGTGCAGGGGGAGCAGTACTTC. Its translation is CAISEVQGEQYF. V usage is TRBV10-3 and J usage is TRBJ2-7, with D possibly being TRBD1 (6 bases). The V end lost 3 bases, the J end lost 7 bases, and 10 bases lay between the germline ends. The CDR3 has 12 residues. Germline assignment: CDR1 ENHRY and CDR2 SYGVKD.

The chain employs TRBV28 and TRBJ1-5, with a possible D match to TRBD1 (6 bases). The germline CDR1 and CDR2 sequences are MDHEN and SYDVKM. V was pared by 5 bases and J by 7 bases, with 15 bases between. The CDR3 consists of 14 residues. The CDR3 sequence: CASSAPGDAQPQHF. DNA of the CDR3: TGTGCCAGCAGTGCCCCAGGGGACGCCCAGCCCCAGCATTTT.